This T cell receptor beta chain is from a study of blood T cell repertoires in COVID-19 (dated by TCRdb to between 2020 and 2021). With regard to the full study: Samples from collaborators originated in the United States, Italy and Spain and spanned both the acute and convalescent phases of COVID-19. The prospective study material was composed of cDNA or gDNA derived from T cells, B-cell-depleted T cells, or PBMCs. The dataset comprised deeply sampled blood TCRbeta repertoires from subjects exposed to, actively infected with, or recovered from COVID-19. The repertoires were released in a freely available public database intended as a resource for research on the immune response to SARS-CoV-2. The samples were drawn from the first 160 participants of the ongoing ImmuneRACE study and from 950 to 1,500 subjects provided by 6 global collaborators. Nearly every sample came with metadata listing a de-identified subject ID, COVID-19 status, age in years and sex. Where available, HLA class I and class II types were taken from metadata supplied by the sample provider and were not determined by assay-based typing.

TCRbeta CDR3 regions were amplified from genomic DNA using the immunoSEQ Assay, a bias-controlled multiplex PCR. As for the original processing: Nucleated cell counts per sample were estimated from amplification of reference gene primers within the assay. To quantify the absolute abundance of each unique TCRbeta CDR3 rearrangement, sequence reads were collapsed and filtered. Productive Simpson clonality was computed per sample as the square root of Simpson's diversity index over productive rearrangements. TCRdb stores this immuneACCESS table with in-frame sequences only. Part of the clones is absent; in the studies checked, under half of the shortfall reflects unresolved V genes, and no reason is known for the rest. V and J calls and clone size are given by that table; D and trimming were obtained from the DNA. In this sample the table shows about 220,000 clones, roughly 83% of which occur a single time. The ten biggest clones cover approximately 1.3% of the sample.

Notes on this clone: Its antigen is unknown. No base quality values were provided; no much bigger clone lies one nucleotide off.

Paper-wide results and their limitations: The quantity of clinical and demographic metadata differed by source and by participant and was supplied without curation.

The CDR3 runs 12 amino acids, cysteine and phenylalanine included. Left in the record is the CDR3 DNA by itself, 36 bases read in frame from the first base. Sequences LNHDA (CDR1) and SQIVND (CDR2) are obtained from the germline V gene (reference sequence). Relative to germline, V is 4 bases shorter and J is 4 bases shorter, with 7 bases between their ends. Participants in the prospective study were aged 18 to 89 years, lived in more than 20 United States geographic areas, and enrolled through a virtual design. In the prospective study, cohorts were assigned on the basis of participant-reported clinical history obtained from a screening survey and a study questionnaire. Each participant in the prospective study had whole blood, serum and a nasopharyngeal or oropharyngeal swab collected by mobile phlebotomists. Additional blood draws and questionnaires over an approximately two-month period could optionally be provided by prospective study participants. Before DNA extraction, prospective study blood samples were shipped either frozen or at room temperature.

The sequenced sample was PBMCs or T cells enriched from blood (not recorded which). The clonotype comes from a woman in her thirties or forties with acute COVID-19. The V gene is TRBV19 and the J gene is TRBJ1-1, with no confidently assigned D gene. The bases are TGTGCCAGTAGTAGGCGGGCCACTGAAGCTTTCTTT. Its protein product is CASSRRATEAFF.